Listed below are T cell receptor beta chains from one sample, sequenced in a study of regulatory T cells in long-lasting Graves disease. TCRdb re-called the multiplex PCR reads through MiXCR, storing one row per CDR3 protein. Altogether some 250,000 distinct CDR3 sequences are present, 15% to 20% being singletons, with the ten largest covering 22%. The specimen comprised peripheral blood mononuclear cells (PBMCs), sampled at new diagnosis, from a patient treated with antithyroid drugs. The receptors here all came from a female donor with Graves disease. Both conserved end residues are part of each CDR3. D genes are given only for firm matches. A clone size is listed for some rows: how often the clone was seen (once, few, many), or a class if it is expanded.

d_gene | j_gene | v_gene | abundance | CDR3aa | CDR3nt
TRBD2 | TRBJ2-1 | TRBV7-9 | many | CASSLVGSGTNEQFF | TGTGCCAGCAGCTTAGTGGGTAGCGGGACCAATGAGCAGTTCTTC
TRBD1 | TRBJ1-6 | TRBV7-9 | many | CASSFTGVDGPLHF | TGTGCCAGCAGCTTTACAGGGGTCGACGGGCCCCTCCACTTT
. | TRBJ2-2 | TRBV9 | once | CASSAYKSHTGELFF | TGTGCCAGCAGCGCTTACAAGTCACACACCGGGGAGCTGTTTTTT
. | TRBJ2-5 | TRBV5-1 | . | CASSWGGSAQETQYF | TGCGCCAGCAGCTGGGGTGGGTCGGCCCAAGAGACCCAGTACTTC
. | TRBJ1-5 | TRBV29-1 | many | CSVEDSGGQPQHF | TGCAGCGTTGAAGACAGCGGGGGCCAGCCCCAGCATTTT
. | TRBJ2-1 | TRBV2 | many | CASSPMYGGEQFF | TGTGCCAGCAGTCCCATGTATGGAGGTGAGCAGTTCTTC
TRBD1 | TRBJ1-1 | TRBV6-5 | . | CASSLGTGNAFF | TGTGCCAGCAGTTTGGGGACAGGGAATGCTTTCTTT
TRBD1 | TRBJ1-4 | TRBV30 | . | CAWAQGPNEKLFF | TGTGCCTGGGCACAGGGGCCTAATGAAAAACTGTTTTTT
. | TRBJ2-5 | TRBV27 | many | CASSFVGGQETQYF | TGTGCCAGCAGTTTCGTCGGAGGCCAAGAGACCCAGTACTTC
. | TRBJ1-1 | TRBV28 | many | CASRRGPNTEAFF | TGTGCCAGCAGGCGGGGACCCAACACTGAAGCTTTCTTT
. | TRBJ1-1 | TRBV5-8 | many | CASSLWGRAEAFF | TGTGCCAGCAGCTTGTGGGGAAGGGCTGAAGCTTTCTTT
. | TRBJ1-1 | TRBV10-3 | many | CAIRGRWENTEAFF | TGTGCCATCAGGGGAAGGTGGGAGAACACTGAAGCTTTCTTT
. | TRBJ1-2 | TRBV11-2 | many | CASSLGWQGAGYTF | TGTGCCAGCAGCTTAGGTTGGCAGGGAGCTGGCTACACCTTC
. | TRBJ2-3 | TRBV5-1 | few | CASSPPMDTQYF | TGCGCCAGCAGCCCGCCCATGGATACGCAGTATTTT
. | TRBJ1-4 | TRBV2 | many | CASSDRTATNEKLFF | TGTGCCAGCAGTGACAGAACTGCAACTAATGAAAAACTGTTTTTT
. | TRBJ2-3 | TRBV5-6 | few | CASSPGTRGLDTQYF | TGTGCCAGCAGCCCCGGGACCCGGGGTCTGGATACGCAGTATTTT
. | TRBJ2-3 | TRBV28 | many | CASGRGATDTQYF | TGTGCCAGTGGAAGAGGGGCGACAGATACGCAGTATTTT
TRBD2 | TRBJ2-5 | TRBV11-2 | . | CASSFMAGGYQETQYF | TGTGCCAGCAGCTTTATGGCGGGGGGTTACCAAGAGACCCAGTACTTC